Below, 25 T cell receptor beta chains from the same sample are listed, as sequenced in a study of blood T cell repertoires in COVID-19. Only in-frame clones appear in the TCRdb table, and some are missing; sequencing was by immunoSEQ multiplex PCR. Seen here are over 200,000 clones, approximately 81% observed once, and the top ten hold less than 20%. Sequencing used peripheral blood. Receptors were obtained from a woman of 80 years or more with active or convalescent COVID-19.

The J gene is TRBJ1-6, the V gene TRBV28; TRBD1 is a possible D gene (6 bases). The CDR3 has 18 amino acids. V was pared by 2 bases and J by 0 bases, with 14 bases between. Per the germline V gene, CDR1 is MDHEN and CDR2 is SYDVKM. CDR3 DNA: TGTGCCAGCAGTTTACCCAGGGGCCAGAGCTCCTATAATTCACCCCTCCACTTT. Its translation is CASSLPRGQSSYNSPLHF.

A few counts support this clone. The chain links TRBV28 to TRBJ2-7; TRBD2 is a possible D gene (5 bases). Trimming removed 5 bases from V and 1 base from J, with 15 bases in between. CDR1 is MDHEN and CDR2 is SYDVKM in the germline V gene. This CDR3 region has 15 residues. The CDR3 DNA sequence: TGTGCCAGCAGTCCTATCGGACGGACTTCCTACGAGCAGTACTTC. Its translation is CASSPIGRTSYEQYF.

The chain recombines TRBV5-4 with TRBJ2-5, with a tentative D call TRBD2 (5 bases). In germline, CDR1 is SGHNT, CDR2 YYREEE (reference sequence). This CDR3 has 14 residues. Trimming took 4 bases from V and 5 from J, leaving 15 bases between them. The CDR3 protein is CASSPGGLGETQYF. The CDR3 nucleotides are TGTGCCAGCAGCCCTGGCGGGTTGGGTGAGACCCAGTACTTC.

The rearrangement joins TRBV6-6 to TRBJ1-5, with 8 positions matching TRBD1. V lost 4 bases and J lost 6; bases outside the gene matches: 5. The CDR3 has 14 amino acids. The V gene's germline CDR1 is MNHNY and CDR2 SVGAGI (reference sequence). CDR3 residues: CASSSGGGGQPQHF. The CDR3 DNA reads TGTGCCAGCAGTTCAGGGGGCGGGGGTCAGCCCCAGCATTTT.

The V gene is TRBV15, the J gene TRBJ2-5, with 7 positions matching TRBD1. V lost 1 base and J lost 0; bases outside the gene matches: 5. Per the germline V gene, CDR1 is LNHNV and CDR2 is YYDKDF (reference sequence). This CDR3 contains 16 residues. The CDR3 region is CATSRGWGQYQETQYF. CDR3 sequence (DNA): TGTGCCACCAGCAGAGGCTGGGGACAGTACCAAGAGACCCAGTACTTC.

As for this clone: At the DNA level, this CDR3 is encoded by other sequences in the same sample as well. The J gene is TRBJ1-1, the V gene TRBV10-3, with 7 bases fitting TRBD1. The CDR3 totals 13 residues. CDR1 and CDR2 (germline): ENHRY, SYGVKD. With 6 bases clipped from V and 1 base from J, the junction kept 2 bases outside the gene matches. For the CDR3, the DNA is TGTGCCATCAGCGGACAGGCGAACACTGAAGCTTTCTTT. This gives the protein CAISGQANTEAFF.

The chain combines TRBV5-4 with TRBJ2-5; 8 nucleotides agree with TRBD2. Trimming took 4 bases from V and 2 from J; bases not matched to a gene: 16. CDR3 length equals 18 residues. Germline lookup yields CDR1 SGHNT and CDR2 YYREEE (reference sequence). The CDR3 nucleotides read TGTGCCAGCAGCCCCATCGCTCGCGCGGGGGGCACGCAAGAGACCCAGTACTTC. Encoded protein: CASSPIARAGGTQETQYF.

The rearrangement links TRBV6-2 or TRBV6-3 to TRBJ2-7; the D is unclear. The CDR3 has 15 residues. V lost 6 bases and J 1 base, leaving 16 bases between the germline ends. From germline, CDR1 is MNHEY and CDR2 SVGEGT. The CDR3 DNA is TGTGCCAGCAGCGGCCGGAGCCTTTTTTCCTACGAGCAGTACTTC. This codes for CASSGRSLFSYEQYF.

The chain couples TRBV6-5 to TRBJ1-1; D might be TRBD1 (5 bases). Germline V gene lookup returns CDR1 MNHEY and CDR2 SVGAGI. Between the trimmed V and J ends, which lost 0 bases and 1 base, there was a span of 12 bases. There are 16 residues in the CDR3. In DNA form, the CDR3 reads TGTGCCAGCAGTTACTCGTCCAGGGCAAAGAACACTGAAGCTTTCTTT. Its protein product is CASSYSSRAKNTEAFF.

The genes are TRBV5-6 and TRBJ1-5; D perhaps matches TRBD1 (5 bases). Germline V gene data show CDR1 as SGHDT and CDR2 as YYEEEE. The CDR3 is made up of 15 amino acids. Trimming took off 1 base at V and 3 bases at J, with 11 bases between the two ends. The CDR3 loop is CASSLRRDYNQPQHF. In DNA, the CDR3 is TGTGCCAGCAGCTTGAGGCGGGACTACAATCAGCCCCAGCATTTT.

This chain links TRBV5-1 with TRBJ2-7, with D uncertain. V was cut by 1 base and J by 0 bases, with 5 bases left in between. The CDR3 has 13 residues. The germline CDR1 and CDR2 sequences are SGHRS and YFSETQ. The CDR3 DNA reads TGCGCCAGCAGCTTGTCCAGCTCCTACGAGCAGTACTTC. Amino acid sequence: CASSLSSSYEQYF.

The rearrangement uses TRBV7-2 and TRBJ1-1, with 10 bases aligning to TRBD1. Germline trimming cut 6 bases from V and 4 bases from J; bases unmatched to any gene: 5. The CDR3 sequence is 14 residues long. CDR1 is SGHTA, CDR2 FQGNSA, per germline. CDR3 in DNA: TGTGCCAGCAGGAGACAGGGGGCAAGCACTGAAGCTTTCTTT. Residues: CASRRQGASTEAFF.

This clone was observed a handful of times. The chain's CDR3 is CASSSGLAGVDTGELFF. For the CDR3, the DNA is TGTGCCAGCAGCTCGGGACTAGCGGGAGTGGACACCGGGGAGCTGTTTTTT. The J gene is TRBJ2-2, the V gene TRBV7-2; the match to TRBD2 covers 14 bases. This CDR3 has 17 amino acids. With V trimmed by 4 bases and J by 3 bases, 4 bases remained unmatched. Germline loops: CDR1 SGHTA, CDR2 FQGNSA. The full variable domain, in which reference TRBV7-2 and TRBJ2-2 provide the parts outside the CDR3, is GAGVSQSPSNKVTEKGKDVELRCDPISGHTALYWYRQSLGQGLEFLIYFQGNSAPDKSGLPSDRFSAERTGGSVSTLTIQRTQQEDSAVYLCASSSGLAGVDTGELFFGEGSRLTVL.

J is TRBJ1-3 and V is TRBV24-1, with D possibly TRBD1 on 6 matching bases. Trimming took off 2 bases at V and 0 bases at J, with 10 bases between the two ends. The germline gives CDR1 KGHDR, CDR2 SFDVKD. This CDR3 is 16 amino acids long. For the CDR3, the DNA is TGTGCCACCAGTGATTCCCGGACAGCCTCTGGAAACACCATATATTTT. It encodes CATSDSRTASGNTIYF.

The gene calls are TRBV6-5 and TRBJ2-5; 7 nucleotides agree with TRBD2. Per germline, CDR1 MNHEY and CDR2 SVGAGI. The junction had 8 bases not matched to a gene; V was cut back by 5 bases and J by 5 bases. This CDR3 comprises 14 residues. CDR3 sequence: CASSPLAGVETQYF. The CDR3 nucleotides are TGTGCCAGCAGTCCTCTGGCGGGGGTGGAGACCCAGTACTTC.

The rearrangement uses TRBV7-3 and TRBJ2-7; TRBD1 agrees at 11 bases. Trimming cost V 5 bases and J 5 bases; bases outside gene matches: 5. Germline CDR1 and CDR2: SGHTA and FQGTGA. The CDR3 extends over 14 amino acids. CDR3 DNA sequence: TGTGCCAGCAGCCCCGGGACAGGGGGGAACGAGCAGTACTTC. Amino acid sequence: CASSPGTGGNEQYF.

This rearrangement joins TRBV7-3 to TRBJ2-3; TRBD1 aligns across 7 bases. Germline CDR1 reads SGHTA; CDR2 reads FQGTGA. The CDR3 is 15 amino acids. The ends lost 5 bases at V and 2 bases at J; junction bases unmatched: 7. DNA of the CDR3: TGTGCCAGCAGCACGACAGGGCGCCACACAGATACGCAGTATTTT. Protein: CASSTTGRHTDTQYF.

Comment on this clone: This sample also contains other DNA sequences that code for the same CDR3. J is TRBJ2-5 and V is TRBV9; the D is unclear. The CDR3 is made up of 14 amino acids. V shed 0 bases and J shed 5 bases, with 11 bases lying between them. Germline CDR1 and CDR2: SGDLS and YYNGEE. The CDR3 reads CASSVDVAPETQYF. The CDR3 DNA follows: TGTGCCAGCAGCGTAGATGTAGCCCCGGAGACCCAGTACTTC.

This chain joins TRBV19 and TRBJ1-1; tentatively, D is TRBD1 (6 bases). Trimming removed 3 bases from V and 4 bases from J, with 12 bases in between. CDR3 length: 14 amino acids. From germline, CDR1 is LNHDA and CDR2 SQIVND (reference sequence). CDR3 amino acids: CASSMGGRSTEAFF. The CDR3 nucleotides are TGTGCCAGTAGTATGGGGGGGCGCAGCACTGAAGCTTTCTTT.

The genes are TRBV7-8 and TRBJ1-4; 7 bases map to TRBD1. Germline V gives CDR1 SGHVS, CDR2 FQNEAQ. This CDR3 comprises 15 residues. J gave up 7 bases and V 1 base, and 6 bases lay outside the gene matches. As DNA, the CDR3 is TGTGCCAGCAGCTTAGGGGTAGGGGGCAGTGAAAAACTGTTTTTT. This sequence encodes CASSLGVGGSEKLFF.

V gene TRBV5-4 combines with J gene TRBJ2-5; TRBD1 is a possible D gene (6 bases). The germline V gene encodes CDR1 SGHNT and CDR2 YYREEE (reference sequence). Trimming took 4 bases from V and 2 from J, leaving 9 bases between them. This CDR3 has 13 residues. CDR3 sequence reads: CASSRDIQETQYF. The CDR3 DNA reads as TGTGCCAGCAGCAGGGACATTCAAGAGACCCAGTACTTC. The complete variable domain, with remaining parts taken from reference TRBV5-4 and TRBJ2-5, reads ETGVTQSPTHLIKTRGQQVTLRCSSQSGHNTVSWYQQALGQGPQFIFQYYREEENGRGNFPPRFSGLQFPNYSSELNVNALELDDSALYLCASSRDIQETQYFGPGTRLLVL.

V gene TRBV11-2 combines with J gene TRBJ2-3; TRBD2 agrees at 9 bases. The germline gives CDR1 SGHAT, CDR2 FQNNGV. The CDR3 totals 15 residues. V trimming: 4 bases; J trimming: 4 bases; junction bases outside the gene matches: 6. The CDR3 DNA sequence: TGTGCCAGCAGCTCCAAGCGGGGGGAATCAGATACGCAGTATTTT. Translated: CASSSKRGESDTQYF.

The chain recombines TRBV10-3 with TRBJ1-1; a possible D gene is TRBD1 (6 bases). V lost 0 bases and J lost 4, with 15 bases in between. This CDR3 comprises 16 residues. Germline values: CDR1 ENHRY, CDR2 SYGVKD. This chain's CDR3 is CAISESGGGWGTEAFF. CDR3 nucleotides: TGTGCCATCAGTGAGTCCGGGGGGGGCTGGGGCACTGAAGCTTTCTTT.

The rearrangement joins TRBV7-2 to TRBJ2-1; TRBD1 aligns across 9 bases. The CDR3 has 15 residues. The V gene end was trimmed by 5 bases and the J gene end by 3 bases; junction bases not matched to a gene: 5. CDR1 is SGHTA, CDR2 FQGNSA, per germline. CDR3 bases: TGTGCCAGCAGCACAAACAGGGGGCTCTACAATGAGCAGTTCTTC. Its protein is CASSTNRGLYNEQFF.

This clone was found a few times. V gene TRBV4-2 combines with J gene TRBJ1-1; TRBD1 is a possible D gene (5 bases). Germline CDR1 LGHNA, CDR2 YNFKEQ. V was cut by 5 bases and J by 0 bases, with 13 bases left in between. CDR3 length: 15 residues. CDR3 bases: TGTGCCAGCAGCTCCCTTGCAGGGCTGAACACTGAAGCTTTCTTT. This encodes CASSSLAGLNTEAFF.